These T cell receptor beta chains were read from a single sample in a study of neoadjuvant anti-PD-1 for oral cavity cancer. Sequenced by immunoSEQ multiplex PCR; TCRdb stores in-frame clones only, minus some. The table includes roughly 67,000 clones, about 83% detected once. The sample here was PBMCs, taken before nivolumab (anti-PD-1) treatment. These receptors all come from a person aged 40 to 85 with oral cavity squamous cell carcinoma. Each CDR3 is given with its conserved first and last residue. Fields, in order: J gene, V gene, D gene, clone size, CDR3 protein, CDR3 DNA. D genes are given only for firm matches. Part of the rows lack a size; the others show once, few, many or a class for expanded clones.

TRBJ2-7 | TRBV7-8 | NA | NA | CASSRGKGDYEQYF | TGTGCCAGCAGCCGAGGAAAGGGTGACTACGAGCAGTACTTC
TRBJ2-3 | TRBV5-1 | TRBD1 | few | CASSLTGGSTDTQYF | TGCGCCAGCAGCTTGACAGGGGGAAGCACAGATACGCAGTATTTT
TRBJ2-1 | TRBV19 | NA | NA | CASSIGRGFSYNEQFF | TGTGCCAGTAGTATTGGTCGAGGGTTCTCCTACAATGAGCAGTTCTTC
TRBJ2-2 | TRBV7-6 | TRBD1 | NA | CASSARTGMNTGELFF | TGTGCCAGCAGCGCAAGGACAGGGATGAACACCGGGGAGCTGTTTTTT
TRBJ1-6 | TRBV7-9 | NA | NA | CASSFPGFNSPLHF | TGTGCCAGCAGCTTCCCAGGGTTTAATTCACCCCTCCACTTT
TRBJ2-5 | TRBV7-9 | NA | NA | CASSWIQETQYF | TGTGCCAGCAGCTGGATACAAGAGACCCAGTACTTC
TRBJ2-5 | TRBV9 | TRBD2 | NA | CASSVPREGNAQETQYF | TGTGCCAGCAGCGTACCCCGGGAGGGGAATGCCCAGGAGACCCAGTACTTC
TRBJ2-7 | TRBV13 | TRBD1 | NA | CASSPGQGVYEQYF | TGTGCCAGCAGCCCCGGACAGGGTGTCTACGAGCAGTACTTC
TRBJ1-2 | TRBV7-8 | NA | NA | CASSLGWGNYGYTF | TGTGCCAGCAGCTTAGGTTGGGGAAACTATGGCTACACCTTC
TRBJ1-1 | TRBV18 | NA | NA | CASSPPIQGGEAFF | TGTGCCAGCTCACCACCGATACAGGGTGGTGAGGCTTTCTTT
TRBJ1-3 | TRBV9 | NA | NA | CASSARGGSAGNTIYF | TGTGCCAGCAGCGCACGAGGGGGTTCTGCCGGAAACACCATATATTTT
TRBJ2-1 | TRBV28 | NA | NA | CASSLLGDNEQFF | TGTGCCAGCAGTTTACTGGGGGACAATGAGCAGTTCTTC
TRBJ1-1 | TRBV6-6 | NA | NA | CASRLQERGTEAFF | TGTGCCAGCCGATTACAGGAGCGGGGCACTGAAGCTTTCTTT
TRBJ2-7 | TRBV5-1 | NA | once | CASSLGRMGEQYF | TGCGCCAGCAGCTTGGGACGCATGGGCGAGCAGTACTTC
TRBJ2-3 | TRBV5-1 | NA | NA | CASSFIPSATDTQYF | TGCGCCAGCAGCTTTATACCCTCCGCCACAGATACGCAGTATTTT
TRBJ2-2 | TRBV7-8 | TRBD1 | NA | CASSLQGAVGELFF | TGTGCCAGCAGCTTACAGGGGGCGGTCGGGGAGCTGTTTTTT
TRBJ1-4 | TRBV5-1 | NA | few | CASSLARFEKLFF | TGCGCCAGCAGCTTGGCCAGGTTTGAAAAACTGTTTTTT
TRBJ2-7 | TRBV19 | TRBD2 | NA | CASSFPGGTTEQYF | TGTGCCAGTAGTTTCCCGGGAGGGACAACCGAGCAGTACTTC
TRBJ1-5 | TRBV30 | TRBD1 | few | CAWNRGNQPQHF | TGTGCCTGGAACAGGGGTAATCAGCCCCAGCATTTT
TRBJ2-6 | TRBV28 | TRBD2 | NA | CASSFRLAGPPLVGANVLTF | TGTGCCAGCAGTTTTCGTTTAGCGGGACCTCCTTTGGTCGGGGCCAACGTCCTGACTTTC
TRBJ2-5 | TRBV7-3 | TRBD2 | NA | CASSSAGGRRETQYF | TGTGCCAGCAGCTCGGCGGGAGGGCGGCGAGAGACCCAGTACTTC
TRBJ1-1 | TRBV2 | TRBD1 | NA | CASITGTENTEAFF | TGTGCCAGCATCACCGGGACAGAGAACACTGAAGCTTTCTTT
TRBJ1-1 | TRBV30 | NA | NA | CAWRWTEGTEAFF | TGTGCCTGGAGGTGGACAGAGGGCACTGAAGCTTTCTTT
TRBJ1-5 | TRBV29-1 | TRBD1 | NA | CSVSTGSDQPQHF | TGCAGCGTATCGACAGGGAGTGACCAGCCCCAGCATTTT
TRBJ1-4 | TRBV5-1 | NA | NA | CASSLIPGVEEKLFF | TGCGCCAGCAGCTTGATTCCGGGGGTAGAAGAAAAACTGTTTTTT
TRBJ2-7 | TRBV5-4 | NA | NA | CASSSQGRHYEQYF | TGTGCCAGCAGCTCACAGGGTCGCCACTACGAGCAGTACTTC
TRBJ2-7 | TRBV15 | NA | once | CATSRDQGVREQYF | TGTGCCACCAGCAGAGATCAGGGAGTCCGGGAGCAGTACTTC
TRBJ1-5 | TRBV4-2 | TRBD1 | NA | CASSQYGTDQPQHF | TGTGCCAGCAGCCAATACGGGACAGATCAGCCCCAGCATTTT
TRBJ1-5 | TRBV28 | NA | NA | CASSFLQVGNQPQHF | TGTGCCAGCAGTTTTCTCCAGGTAGGGAATCAGCCCCAGCATTTT
TRBJ1-2 | TRBV4-1 | TRBD1 | NA | CASSQAPDRIHLGYGYTF | TGCGCCAGCAGCCAGGCTCCGGACAGGATACACCTCGGTTATGGCTACACCTTC
TRBJ2-6 | TRBV12-5 | NA | NA | CASGSPSFLSGANVLTF | TGTGCTAGTGGTTCCCCCTCTTTTCTGTCTGGGGCCAACGTCCTGACTTTC
TRBJ2-3 | TRBV20-1 | NA | NA | CSARFLVEYF | TGCAGTGCTAGATTTCTAGTGGAGTATTTT
TRBJ2-1 | TRBV7-9 | NA | NA | CASSLPSSYNEQFF | TGTGCCAGCAGCTTACCGAGCTCCTACAATGAGCAGTTCTTC
TRBJ1-1 | TRBV5-1 | NA | once | CASSFTGEAFF | TGCGCCAGCAGCTTTACAGGGGAAGCTTTCTTT
TRBJ1-3 | TRBV6-6 | NA | NA | CASSYDDPRNTIYF | TGTGCCAGCAGTTATGATGATCCCCGAAACACCATATATTTT
TRBJ2-7 | TRBV4-2 | TRBD2 | NA | CASSQASNSGADEQYF | TGTGCCAGCAGCCAAGCTAGTAACAGCGGGGCTGACGAGCAGTACTTC
TRBJ2-1 | TRBV10-1 | NA | NA | CATGTGELSYNEQFF | TGCGCCACTGGAACCGGGGAACTCTCCTACAATGAGCAGTTCTTC
TRBJ2-7 | TRBV4-1 | TRBD1 | NA | CASSPLGQGFRNEQYF | TGCGCCAGCAGCCCCCTGGGACAGGGGTTTAGGAACGAGCAGTACTTC
TRBJ2-2 | TRBV4-2 | NA | NA | CASSQVGSGSPTGELFF | TGTGCCAGCAGCCAAGTAGGTTCCGGGAGTCCGACCGGGGAGCTGTTTTTT
TRBJ2-5 | TRBV6-1 | NA | NA | CASSDPPGGSGQETQYF | TGTGCCAGCAGTGACCCCCCCGGGGGCTCAGGCCAAGAGACCCAGTACTTC
TRBJ2-7 | TRBV9 | NA | NA | CASSVGLGGRYEQYF | TGTGCCAGCAGCGTGGGATTGGGGGGAAGGTACGAGCAGTACTTC
TRBJ2-3 | TRBV5-1 | NA | once | CASSLGQLDTQYF | TGCGCCAGCAGCTTGGGGCAACTGGATACGCAGTATTTT
TRBJ2-3 | TRBV11-1 | NA | NA | CASSPNPGTLIETQYF | TGTGCCAGCAGCCCCAATCCCGGGACCCTTATAGAGACGCAGTATTTT
TRBJ1-5 | TRBV19 | NA | once | CASSKGFFGQPQHF | TGTGCCAGTAGTAAGGGGTTTTTCGGTCAGCCCCAGCATTTT
TRBJ2-5 | TRBV5-1 | NA | NA | CASSAGSLETQYF | TGCGCCAGCAGCGCGGGTAGTTTGGAGACCCAGTACTTC
TRBJ2-7 | TRBV7-2 | TRBD2 | once | CASSLLAGGNYEQYF | TGTGCCAGCAGCCTTTTAGCGGGAGGGAATTACGAGCAGTACTTC
TRBJ2-3 | TRBV27 | NA | once | CASSSTTRGLRGTDTQYF | TGTGCCAGCAGTTCGACGACTCGCGGCCTTAGGGGTACAGATACGCAGTATTTT
TRBJ2-1 | TRBV2 | NA | once | CASSGTVRGDEQFF | TGTGCCAGCAGTGGGACAGTTCGAGGCGATGAGCAGTTCTTC
TRBJ2-5 | TRBV9 | TRBD2 | NA | CASTQGGGAGTQYF | TGTGCCAGCACCCAGGGCGGGGGGGCCGGGACCCAGTACTTC
TRBJ1-5 | TRBV7-2 | NA | few | CASSLVASGGNQPQHF | TGTGCCAGCAGCTTAGTGGCAAGCGGGGGCAATCAGCCCCAGCATTTT
TRBJ1-1 | TRBV5-1 | NA | once | CASSLSGSKNTEAFF | TGCGCCAGCAGCTTGTCGGGCAGTAAGAACACTGAAGCTTTCTTT
TRBJ1-2 | TRBV28 | NA | NA | CASSDRNYGYTF | TGTGCCAGCAGTGACAGAAACTATGGCTACACCTTC